Ten or more counts support the clone carrying this T cell receptor beta chain. TCRdb reprocessed the 5' RACE reads with MiXCR, giving one entry per CDR3 protein. The sample consists of about 190,000 distinct CDR3 sequences, roughly 13% of them appearing once. The sample is drawn from a study of CD8 T cells in ankylosing spondylitis. The ends were cut back, 5 bases at V and 2 bases at J, with 9 bases in the middle. The CDR3 contains 14 residues. The clonotype comes from a female donor with ankylosing spondylitis or in good health (not recorded which). Source material: blood, either unsorted or a sorted T cell fraction (not recorded which). The genes are TRBV12-3 or TRBV12-4 and TRBJ2-2, with a possible D match to TRBD2 (5 bases). The CDR3 reads CASSEGSNTGELFF. CDR3 in DNA: TGTGCCAGCAGTGAGGGTTCAAACACCGGGGAGCTGTTTTTT.